A selection of T cell receptor beta chains follows, all from one sample in a study of blood T cell repertoires in COVID-19. Some clones are missing from TCRdb's copy, which holds only in-frame ones; the method was immunoSEQ multiplex PCR. The sample contains tens of thousands of clones, 65% to 80% of which appear only once. The material sequenced was peripheral blood. These TCRs come from a woman of 80 years or more with active or convalescent COVID-19. Both conserved end residues are part of each CDR3. The D gene is left open where the match is weak. For some rows the clone size is stated as once, few or many, or as a class when expanded; others skip it.

j_gene: TRBJ2-7
abundance: -
v_gene: TRBV12-2
d_gene: -
CDR3nt: TGTGCAAGTCGCTTAGAAGGGACAGGGGCCTACGAGCAGTACTTC
CDR3aa: CASRLEGTGAYEQYF

j_gene: TRBJ2-5
abundance: few
v_gene: TRBV3-1/TRBV3-2
d_gene: -
CDR3nt: TGTGCCAGCAGCCAAGACAGGATCCAAGAGACCCAGTACTTC
CDR3aa: CASSQDRIQETQYF

j_gene: TRBJ2-7
abundance: -
v_gene: TRBV30
d_gene: -
CDR3nt: TGTGCCTGGAGTTCTAACCACCGGGACATTAACGAGCAGTACTTC
CDR3aa: CAWSSNHRDINEQYF

j_gene: TRBJ1-5
abundance: once
v_gene: TRBV27
d_gene: -
CDR3nt: TGTGCCAGCAGTTTTGGAGGGTCCAATCAGCCCCAGCATTTT
CDR3aa: CASSFGGSNQPQHF

j_gene: TRBJ2-7
abundance: few
v_gene: TRBV2
d_gene: -
CDR3nt: TGTGCCAGCACCGATTGGGAGGCTAGGAACGAGCAGTACTTC
CDR3aa: CASTDWEARNEQYF

j_gene: TRBJ1-6
abundance: few
v_gene: TRBV7-8
d_gene: -
CDR3nt: TGTGCCAGCAGCCACGCAGGCCCCTTGGATTCACCCCTCCACTTT
CDR3aa: CASSHAGPLDSPLHF

j_gene: TRBJ2-5
abundance: -
v_gene: TRBV20-1
d_gene: -
CDR3nt: TGCAGTGCTAGTTCGGCGGCGCACCAAGAGACCCAGTACTTC
CDR3aa: CSASSAAHQETQYF

j_gene: TRBJ1-5
abundance: -
v_gene: TRBV6-1
d_gene: -
CDR3nt: TGTGCCAGCAGTGAATTCGGCAGGAGCAATCAGCCCCAGCATTTT
CDR3aa: CASSEFGRSNQPQHF

j_gene: TRBJ1-5
abundance: -
v_gene: TRBV30
d_gene: -
CDR3nt: TGTGCCTGGAGTGTAAGTGAGGATCAGCCCCAGCATTTT
CDR3aa: CAWSVSEDQPQHF

j_gene: TRBJ1-2
abundance: -
v_gene: TRBV6-6
d_gene: -
CDR3nt: TGTGCCAGCAGTCGGGAGGACGGGGATAACTATGGCTACACCTTC
CDR3aa: CASSREDGDNYGYTF

j_gene: TRBJ2-5
abundance: -
v_gene: TRBV5-6
d_gene: TRBD1
CDR3nt: TGTGCCAGCAGCTTGAAGGGGGCGTCGGAAGAGACCCAGTACTTC
CDR3aa: CASSLKGASEETQYF

j_gene: TRBJ1-4
abundance: -
v_gene: TRBV7-2
d_gene: TRBD1
CDR3nt: TGTGCCAGCAGCCCGGGACAGGGGGCGGAAAAACTGTTTTTT
CDR3aa: CASSPGQGAEKLFF

j_gene: TRBJ1-1
abundance: -
v_gene: TRBV13
d_gene: TRBD1
CDR3nt: TGTGCCAGCAGCTGGGGACAGGGAGAAGCTTTCTTT
CDR3aa: CASSWGQGEAFF

j_gene: TRBJ1-3
abundance: -
v_gene: TRBV5-5
d_gene: -
CDR3nt: TGTGCCAGCAGCTTGGCGGTTGGAAACACCATATATTTT
CDR3aa: CASSLAVGNTIYF

j_gene: TRBJ1-6
abundance: -
v_gene: TRBV5-1
d_gene: -
CDR3nt: TGCGCCAGCAGCGGGGGGGACTCGGGCAATTCACCCCTCCACTTT
CDR3aa: CASSGGDSGNSPLHF

j_gene: TRBJ1-4
abundance: -
v_gene: TRBV5-6
d_gene: TRBD1
CDR3nt: TGTGCCAGCAGCCCCCGTAGGGGACAGGGGAATGAAAAACTGTTTTTT
CDR3aa: CASSPRRGQGNEKLFF

j_gene: TRBJ1-1
abundance: few
v_gene: TRBV30
d_gene: -
CDR3nt: TGTGCCTGGAGTGGGGACGGGAGGAGCACTGAAGCTTTCTTT
CDR3aa: CAWSGDGRSTEAFF

j_gene: TRBJ2-2
abundance: many
v_gene: TRBV14
d_gene: TRBD1
CDR3nt: TGTGCCAGCAGCCTTAGACAGGGCTTAACCACGAACACCGGGGAGCTGTTTTTT
CDR3aa: CASSLRQGLTTNTGELFF

j_gene: TRBJ1-5
abundance: -
v_gene: TRBV19
d_gene: -
CDR3nt: TGTGCCAGTAGACGGGGGGGAGCAGAGCATCAGCCCCAGCATTTT
CDR3aa: CASRRGGAEHQPQHF

j_gene: TRBJ2-1
abundance: -
v_gene: TRBV9
d_gene: -
CDR3nt: TGTGCCAGCGGCGGATCTACCCCTTACAATGAGCAGTTCTTC
CDR3aa: CASGGSTPYNEQFF

j_gene: TRBJ2-7
abundance: -
v_gene: TRBV19
d_gene: TRBD1
CDR3nt: TGTGCCAGTAGAGTGACAGGGGGTACGGGAGAGCAGTACTTC
CDR3aa: CASRVTGGTGEQYF

j_gene: TRBJ2-3
abundance: -
v_gene: TRBV5-4
d_gene: TRBD1
CDR3nt: TGTGCCAGCAGGTTGGACAGGGCTTCAGATACGCAGTATTTT
CDR3aa: CASRLDRASDTQYF

j_gene: TRBJ1-3
abundance: -
v_gene: TRBV7-9
d_gene: TRBD1
CDR3nt: TGTGCCAGCAGACAGGGACAGGGGAACACCATATATTTT
CDR3aa: CASRQGQGNTIYF

j_gene: TRBJ1-4
abundance: -
v_gene: TRBV30
d_gene: -
CDR3nt: TGTGCCTGGAGGGACAGCTACAATGAAAAACTGTTTTTT
CDR3aa: CAWRDSYNEKLFF

j_gene: TRBJ1-4
abundance: -
v_gene: TRBV28
d_gene: TRBD1
CDR3nt: TGTGCCAGCAGTTCCTTCGGGACAGGGTCAGCAGAAAATGAAAAACTGTTTTTT
CDR3aa: CASSSFGTGSAENEKLFF

j_gene: TRBJ2-7
abundance: -
v_gene: TRBV7-9
d_gene: TRBD1
CDR3nt: TGTGCCAGCAGCCCCGGACAGGGGGCGGGAGAGCAGTACTTC
CDR3aa: CASSPGQGAGEQYF

j_gene: TRBJ1-4
abundance: few
v_gene: TRBV4-2
d_gene: TRBD1
CDR3nt: TGTGCCAGCAGCCAAGATGAAGGGCGAACAGGGGATGAAAAACTGTTTTTT
CDR3aa: CASSQDEGRTGDEKLFF

j_gene: TRBJ1-5
abundance: -
v_gene: TRBV5-1
d_gene: TRBD1
CDR3nt: TGCGCCAGCAGGGGGGGACAGGGGTATGATCAGCCCCAGCATTTT
CDR3aa: CASRGGQGYDQPQHF

j_gene: TRBJ2-7
abundance: -
v_gene: TRBV9
d_gene: -
CDR3nt: TGTGCCAGCAGCGCAACCCCGGTACAGGGTTACGAGCAGTACTTC
CDR3aa: CASSATPVQGYEQYF

j_gene: TRBJ2-1
abundance: -
v_gene: TRBV6-4
d_gene: TRBD2
CDR3nt: TGTGCCAGCAGTGACGGTACTAGCGGGGGGGCCGGAGTTGGAGAGCAGTTCTTC
CDR3aa: CASSDGTSGGAGVGEQFF

j_gene: TRBJ2-7
abundance: few
v_gene: TRBV5-6
d_gene: TRBD2
CDR3nt: TGTGCCAGCAGCTTGGCGGGGGGGACCCACGAGCAGTACTTC
CDR3aa: CASSLAGGTHEQYF

j_gene: TRBJ1-3
abundance: once
v_gene: TRBV30
d_gene: -
CDR3nt: TGTGGTTGGGGCGGGTCGGAAGGAAACACCATATATTTT
CDR3aa: CGWGGSEGNTIYF

j_gene: TRBJ2-7
abundance: -
v_gene: TRBV10-3
d_gene: -
CDR3nt: TGTGCCATCAGTGACCACAGCCGCTACGAGCAGTACTTC
CDR3aa: CAISDHSRYEQYF

j_gene: TRBJ2-2
abundance: -
v_gene: TRBV7-9
d_gene: -
CDR3nt: TGTGCCAGCAGCTTCGGGGGTAGCACCGGGGAGCTGTTTTTT
CDR3aa: CASSFGGSTGELFF

j_gene: TRBJ1-5
abundance: -
v_gene: TRBV10-2
d_gene: -
CDR3nt: TGCGCCAGCAGTGATACTACGGGAAATCAGCCCCAGCATTTT
CDR3aa: CASSDTTGNQPQHF

j_gene: TRBJ1-5
abundance: -
v_gene: TRBV7-9
d_gene: -
CDR3nt: TGTGCCAGCAGCTGGGCAGAACCCTTCACCACTTCCCCCAGCCCCCAGCATTTT
CDR3aa: CASSWAEPFTTSPSPQHF

j_gene: TRBJ2-3
abundance: -
v_gene: TRBV19
d_gene: TRBD2
CDR3nt: TGTGCCAGTAGTATAGATGCCTCTAGCGGGGAAAGCACAGATACGCAGTATTTT
CDR3aa: CASSIDASSGESTDTQYF

j_gene: TRBJ1-2
abundance: few
v_gene: TRBV4-1
d_gene: -
CDR3nt: TGCGCCAGCAGCCAAGAAGATGGGGGAGGGGGCTACACCTTC
CDR3aa: CASSQEDGGGGYTF

j_gene: TRBJ1-2
abundance: -
v_gene: TRBV4-3
d_gene: -
CDR3nt: TGCGCCAGCAGGGCGGAGGGGTGGTCTGGCTACACCTTC
CDR3aa: CASRAEGWSGYTF

j_gene: TRBJ2-1
abundance: -
v_gene: TRBV30
d_gene: -
CDR3nt: TGTGCCTGGGCCTACGGACAGAAGCAGTTCTTC
CDR3aa: CAWAYGQKQFF

j_gene: TRBJ1-1
abundance: once
v_gene: TRBV6-1
d_gene: TRBD1
CDR3nt: TGTGCCAGCAGATACAGGACAGGCAACACTGAAGCTTTCTTT
CDR3aa: CASRYRTGNTEAFF

j_gene: TRBJ2-2
abundance: -
v_gene: TRBV12-5
d_gene: -
CDR3nt: TGTGCTAGTGGTCCCACGGGGGTTACCGGGGAGCTGTTTTTT
CDR3aa: CASGPTGVTGELFF